The clone carrying this TCR beta chain was detected only a few times. Its target is unknown. This sample is part of a study of post-analysis software for immune sequencing data. Study at large: The patients showed relapsing-remitting, secondary progressive and progressive-relapsing multiple sclerosis courses.

Points from the study as a whole: Patients had higher frequencies than controls of about five TRBV segments, including TRBV5-6, TRBV5-1 and TRBV20-1. Multiple sclerosis patients had significantly lower normalized Chao1 diversity than controls. Strong same-batch co-clustering of samples appeared with F measure clustering.

Included in the TCR beta cDNA libraries were unique molecular identifiers. cDNA molecules numbering 400,000 to 550,000 came from about 1 to 10 million T cells. TCRdb reprocessed the PCR reads with MiXCR, giving one entry per CDR3 protein. The table has about half a million distinct CDR3 sequences, around 34% seen once. CDR3 length equals 13 residues. Looked up from germline, CDR1 is SGDLS and CDR2 is YYNGEE. The V gene lost 2 bases and the J gene lost 6 bases, with 10 bases spanning the gap. Specimen: blood. The chain is built from TRBV9 and TRBJ2-3; no clear D gene. The sequence was obtained from a girl under 18 with multiple sclerosis. The chain's CDR3 is CASSVAAQDTQYF. The CDR3 coding sequence is TGTGCCAGCAGCGTCGCCGCGCAGGATACGCAGTATTTT.